This T cell receptor beta chain was captured in a study of identifying expanded T cells in peripheral blood. The CDR3 is 13 amino acids. CDR1 is MNHEY, CDR2 SVGAGI, per germline. V was pared by 10 bases and J by 5 bases, with 17 bases between. The method was immunoSEQ multiplex PCR; TCRdb's version includes in-frame clones alone and lacks a portion of them. This sample has about 85,000 clones; over 75% occur once, and the top ten carry around 2.7%. The material sequenced was blood. The chain couples TRBV6-5 to TRBJ2-5; D not resolved. This clonotype was obtained from a person aged 18 to 75 in good health. The CDR3 DNA reads TGTGCCAATTCCATCTCCGACGGGGAGACCCAGTACTTC. It codes for CANSISDGETQYF.